These 14 T cell receptor beta chains came from one sample sequenced in a study of Ad26.COV2.S vaccination and SARS-CoV-2 variants. Sequencing used immunoSEQ multiplex PCR; TCRdb keeps in-frame clones, though not all of them. The table shows about 100,000 clones, with around 80% occurring only once. Sequencing was performed on peripheral blood, taken after recovery from COVID-19. The receptors were gathered from a human donor who had recovered from COVID-19.

J is TRBJ1-1 and V is TRBV30, with D maybe TRBD1 (6 bases). The CDR3 has 11 residues. Trimming took 3 bases from V and 10 from J, leaving 12 bases between them. CDR1 and CDR2 from the germline V gene are GTSNPN and SVGIG (reference sequence). The CDR3 is CAWRGRGRAFF. The DNA of the CDR3 is TGTGCCTGGAGGGGTAGGGGGAGAGCTTTCTTT.

The chain carries TRBV5-4 and TRBJ2-7, with 8 bases lining up with TRBD1. Germline trimming cut 4 bases from V and 3 bases from J; bases unmatched to any gene: 9. CDR3 length: 15 residues. CDR1 and CDR2 from the germline V gene are SGHNT and YYREEE (reference sequence). The DNA for the CDR3 is TGTGCCAGCAGCCCCGGTGGACAGGGTGGCTACGAGCAGTACTTC. It encodes CASSPGGQGGYEQYF.

J is TRBJ2-3 and V is TRBV11-2; 8 positions match TRBD1. Germline V gene sequence: CDR1 SGHAT, CDR2 FQNNGV. Trimming took 4 bases from V and 2 from J; bases not matched to a gene: 8. This CDR3 spans 16 amino acids. The CDR3 DNA reads as TGTGCCAGCAGCTCACGTCGGACAGGGACCACAGATACGCAGTATTTT. The encoded protein is CASSSRRTGTTDTQYF.

The genes are TRBV24-1 and TRBJ1-2; D is unresolved. Germline V gene lookup returns CDR1 KGHDR and CDR2 SFDVKD. The germline V and J ends were trimmed by 5 bases and 4 bases, with 7 bases remaining between them. This CDR3 spans 12 amino acids. The CDR3 is CATSVQGYGYTF. Here the CDR3 DNA reads TGTGCCACCAGTGTACAAGGCTATGGCTACACCTTC.

The gene calls are TRBV6-2 or TRBV6-3 and TRBJ1-5; unclear D gene. The CDR3 runs to 14 residues. Deletions cut 3 bases from V and 6 bases from J, with 12 bases between. In germline, CDR1 is MNHEY, CDR2 SVGEGT. CDR3 sequence: CASSYVEGSQPQHF. In DNA, the CDR3 is TGTGCCAGCAGTTATGTAGAGGGTAGTCAGCCCCAGCATTTT.

The chain combines TRBV19 with TRBJ1-5; tentatively, D is TRBD1 (5 bases). Germline CDR1 is LNHDA and CDR2 is SQIVND (reference sequence). The CDR3 runs to 19 residues. Trimming removed 7 bases from V and 1 base from J, with 26 bases in between. Here the CDR3 reads CASTPFGGGDRASNQPQHF. The CDR3 DNA follows: TGTGCCAGTACTCCGTTCGGGGGGGGAGACCGGGCAAGCAATCAGCCCCAGCATTTT.

This chain links TRBV10-3 with TRBJ1-4, with D unclear. CDR3 size: 14 residues. With 3 bases removed from V and 5 bases from J, the gap between germline ends came to 10 bases. The V gene's germline CDR1 is ENHRY and CDR2 SYGVKD. CDR3 protein: CAISDSDLNEKLFF. The CDR3 DNA follows: TGTGCCATCAGTGACAGCGATTTAAATGAAAAACTGTTTTTT.

Only one count was recorded for this clone. The CDR3 sequence is CASSVSGGETYEQYF. CDR3 DNA sequence: TGCGCCAGCAGCGTTAGCGGGGGGGAAACCTACGAGCAGTACTTC. The chain links TRBV5-1 to TRBJ2-7; TRBD2 matches 11 bases. V lost 4 bases to trimming and J lost 2 bases; unmatched junction nucleotides: 5. CDR1 is SGHRS and CDR2 is YFSETQ in the germline V gene. The CDR3 totals 15 residues. The full variable domain, rest sourced from reference TRBV5-1 and TRBJ2-7, is KAGVTQTPRYLIKTRGQQVTLSCSPISGHRSVSWYQQTPGQGLQFLFEYFSETQRNKGNFPGRFSGRQFSNSRSEMNVSTLELGDSALYLCASSVSGGETYEQYFGPGTRLTVT.

This clone has only a few counts. The J gene is TRBJ2-1, the V gene TRBV28; D assignment may be TRBD1 or TRBD2 (5 bases each). Trimming cost V 4 bases and J 8 bases, with 12 bases left between them. Germline V CDR1 and CDR2: MDHEN, SYDVKM. The CDR3 sequence is 13 residues long. The CDR3 DNA reads TGTGCCAGCAGTTCGTGGGGGAACGATGAGCAGTTCTTC. Translating gives CASSSWGNDEQFF.

V is TRBV30 and J is TRBJ1-6; the match to TRBD1 covers 10 bases. Germline V CDR1 and CDR2: GTSNPN, SVGIG (reference sequence). V shed 6 bases, J shed 11 bases, and the junction held 10 bases outside the gene matches. CDR3 size: 14 residues. In DNA form, the CDR3 reads TGTGCCTGCCCCTTGAGCGGGACAGGGGCACCCCTCCACTTT. This translates into CACPLSGTGAPLHF.

CDR3 sequence: CASSEDRRGTQYF. DNA for the CDR3: TGTGCCAGCAGTGAAGATAGGAGGGGGACGCAGTATTTT. The rearrangement joins TRBV6-1 to TRBJ2-3; either TRBD1 or TRBD2 may fit D (6 bases each). V lost 1 base and J 9 bases, leaving 11 bases between the germline ends. CDR1 is MNHNS and CDR2 is SASEGT in the germline V gene. The CDR3 runs to 13 residues.

V usage is TRBV18 and J usage is TRBJ1-2, with 9 bases matching TRBD1. The V segment lost 4 bases and the J segment 8 bases; nucleotides outside the gene matches: 8. CDR1 is KGHSH, CDR2 LQKENI, per germline. The CDR3 runs 14 residues. The CDR3 DNA reads TGTGCCAGCTCACTCCGGGACAGGGCCACCGGCTACACCTTC. Translating gives CASSLRDRATGYTF.

This clone appeared a few times. The J gene is TRBJ1-5, the V gene TRBV7-4, with no clear D. V lost 2 bases, J lost 1 base, and 12 bases lay in between. CDR1 and CDR2 from the germline V gene are SGHVT and SQSDAQ. CDR3 size: 16 residues. This chain's CDR3 is CASSLFRYWSNQPQHF. The CDR3 DNA reads TGTGCCAGCAGCTTATTTCGGTATTGGAGCAATCAGCCCCAGCATTTT.

The chain has TRBV19 and TRBJ1-5; tentative D call: TRBD1 (6 bases). V was pared by 5 bases and J by 5 bases, with 10 bases between. The CDR3 has 13 amino acids. In germline, CDR1 is LNHDA, CDR2 SQIVND (reference sequence). Written as DNA, the CDR3 is TGTGCCAGTAGTCAGGGGCTCGATCAGCCCCAGCATTTT. Translating it yields CASSQGLDQPQHF. Using reference TRBV19 and TRBJ1-5 for the parts outside the CDR3, the full variable domain is DGGITQSPKYLFRKEGQNVTLSCEQNLNHDAMYWYRQDPGQGLRLIYYSQIVNDFQKGDIAEGYSVSREKKESFPLTVTSAQKNPTAFYLCASSQGLDQPQHFGDGTRLSIL.